The sample holds a few counts of the clone carrying this T cell receptor beta chain. Its antigen remains unknown. RNA transcripts provided the source from which TCR beta CDR3 regions were amplified. In the first-round RT-PCR of the TCR CDR3, the HTBI primer set was used. One entry per CDR3 protein results from TCRdb running MiXCR on the multiplex PCR reads. Here the sample spans roughly 300,000 distinct CDR3 sequences, 11% to 15% being singletons. Trimming stripped 5 bases from V and 4 bases from J, with 12 bases between. Germline V lookup: CDR1 LNHNV, CDR2 YYDKDF (reference sequence). The CDR3 is made up of 13 amino acids. The data stem from a study of T cells in Graves' hyperthyroidism and ophthalmopathy. Study-wide results and caveats: Ophthalmopathy stood apart from stable hyperthyroidism in a 13 V-J model.

Recently diagnosed hyperthyroidism of less than 2 months' duration affected patients aged 18 to 65. Diagnoses were established using clinical symptoms, serum thyroxine and TRAb, thyroid ultrasound and orbital computed tomography. The chain has TRBV15 and TRBJ2-7; D not resolved. The receptor was isolated from a woman aged 25 to 45 with Graves' hyperthyroidism. The specimen sequenced was blood. The CDR3 DNA follows: TGTGCCACCAGCCCGAGACGAGATTACGAGCAGTACTTC. Amino acid sequence: CATSPRRDYEQYF. The full variable domain, in which reference TRBV15 and TRBJ2-7 provide the parts outside the CDR3, is DAMVIQNPRYQVTQFGKPVTLSCSQTLNHNVMYWYQQKSSQAPKLLFHYYDKDFNNEADTPDNFQSRRPNTSFCFLDIRSPGLGDTAMYLCATSPRRDYEQYFGPGTRLTVT.